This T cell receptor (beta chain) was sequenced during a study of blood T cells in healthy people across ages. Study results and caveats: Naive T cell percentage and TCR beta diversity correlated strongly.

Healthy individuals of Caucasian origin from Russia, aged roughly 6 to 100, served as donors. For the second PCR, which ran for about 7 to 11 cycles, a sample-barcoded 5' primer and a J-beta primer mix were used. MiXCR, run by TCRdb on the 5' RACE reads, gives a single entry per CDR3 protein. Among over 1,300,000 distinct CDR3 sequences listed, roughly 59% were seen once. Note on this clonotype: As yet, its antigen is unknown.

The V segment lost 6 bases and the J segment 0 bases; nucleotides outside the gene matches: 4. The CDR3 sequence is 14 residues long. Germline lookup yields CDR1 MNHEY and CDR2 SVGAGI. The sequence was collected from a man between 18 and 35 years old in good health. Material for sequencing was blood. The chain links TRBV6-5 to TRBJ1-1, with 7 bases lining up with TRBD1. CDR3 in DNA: TGTGCCAGCAGGGTTACAGGGGTGAACACTGAAGCTTTCTTT. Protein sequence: CASRVTGVNTEAFF.